The 3 T cell receptor beta chains in this list originate from one sample, sequenced in a study of T-cell memory formation after mild COVID-19. TCRdb ran MiXCR on the 5' RACE reads and lists one entry per CDR3 protein. The sample includes 150,000 to 200,000 distinct CDR3 sequences, about 21% seen only once; the top ten take 20% to 25%. The source material was PBMCs or a T cell subset sorted from them (not recorded which). The receptors here all came from an adult woman who had mild COVID-19 (a few samples of this study predate the infection). Cell type and time point are not known.

The V and J genes are TRBV4-1 and TRBJ1-1; D is perhaps TRBD1 (5 bases). The CDR3 extends over 15 amino acids. Germline V gene lookup returns CDR1 MGHRA and CDR2 YSYEKL. V shed 0 bases and J shed 3 bases, with 11 bases lying between them. CDR3 nucleotide sequence: TGCGCCAGCAGCCAAGACCCGGGACCCGACACTGAAGCTTTCTTT. Translating gives CASSQDPGPDTEAFF.

This clonotype was seen a handful of times. This chain connects TRBV9 to TRBJ2-1; D might be TRBD1 or TRBD2, each matching 6 bases. V was pared by 6 bases and J by 3 bases, with 22 bases between. Germline CDR1 reads SGDLS; CDR2 reads YYNGEE. The length of the CDR3 is 17 residues. CDR3 sequence: CASINPGEGGHYNEQFF. In DNA form, the CDR3 reads TGTGCCAGCATCAACCCGGGAGAGGGGGGCCACTACAATGAGCAGTTCTTC.

The sample holds one count of this clonotype. The genes are TRBV25-1 and TRBJ1-1, with TRBD1 as a possible D gene (6 bases). The CDR3 is 15 amino acids. The V and J ends lost 3 bases and 1 base respectively, with 12 bases between them. The V gene's germline CDR1 is MGHDK and CDR2 SYGVNS. The CDR3 spells CASSDWSRGNTEAFF. The CDR3 DNA sequence: TGTGCCAGCAGTGATTGGAGCAGGGGGAACACTGAAGCTTTCTTT.